These 31 T cell receptor beta chains share one sample of origin, sequenced in a study of memory CD4+ T cells and cytomegalovirus serostatus. The sort gate was single viable CD3+CD4+CD8-CD45RO+ cells for memory CD4+ T cells. This table comes from immunoSEQ multiplex PCR, and its TCRdb copy is limited to in-frame clones, with some not included. The sample consists of about 61,000 clones, around 81% of them appearing once. Sequenced: memory CD4+ T cells from blood. The origin of the receptors is an adult in good health and CMV-seronegative. Some clones in this sample may be carry-over from other donors' samples.

The V gene is TRBV10-3, the J gene TRBJ1-1; 8 nucleotides match TRBD1. The junction had 5 bases not matched to a gene; V was cut back by 6 bases and J by 5 bases. The CDR3 is made up of 13 amino acids. Germline V CDR1 and CDR2: ENHRY, SYGVKD. The CDR3 spells CAIRADRATEAFF. For the CDR3, the DNA is TGTGCCATCAGGGCGGACAGGGCAACTGAAGCTTTCTTT.

The chain couples TRBV28 to TRBJ1-2; tentatively, D is TRBD1 (6 bases). CDR1 and CDR2 (germline): MDHEN, SYDVKM. The V end lost 4 bases, the J end lost 0 bases, and 18 bases lay between the germline ends. The CDR3 length is 17 residues. CDR3 bases: TGTGCCAGCAGTTCCACGGGACATCCAAGGCCTAACTATGGCTACACCTTC. This encodes CASSSTGHPRPNYGYTF.

The rearrangement uses TRBV4-1 and TRBJ1-3, with D possibly being TRBD1 (5 bases). Germline loops: CDR1 MGHRA, CDR2 YSYEKL. The V and J ends lost 6 bases and 0 bases respectively, with 12 bases between them. The CDR3 has 15 residues. CDR3 bases: TGCGCCAGCAGTGATTGGGGCCCCTCTGGAAACACCATATATTTT. This encodes CASSDWGPSGNTIYF.

This clone was detected once. The rearrangement uses TRBV18 and TRBJ1-5; D not resolved. V was trimmed by 1 base and J by 0 bases, leaving 10 bases between them. CDR3 length: 16 residues. From germline, CDR1 is KGHSH and CDR2 LQKENI. The CDR3 sequence is CASSPQESISNQPQHF. DNA for the CDR3: TGTGCCAGCTCACCACAGGAGTCCATTAGCAATCAGCCCCAGCATTTT. Filled out from reference TRBV18 and TRBJ1-5, the complete variable domain reads NAGVMQNPRHLVRRRGQEARLRCSPMKGHSHVYWYRQLPEEGLKFMVYLQKENIIDESGMPKERFSAEFPKEGPSILRIQQVVRGDSAAYFCASSPQESISNQPQHFGDGTRLSIL.

This chain joins TRBV30 and TRBJ2-1; D uncertain. V lost 3 bases to trimming and J lost 8 bases, with 14 bases between them. Germline CDR1 and CDR2: GTSNPN and SVGIG (reference sequence). This CDR3 is built from 13 residues. The CDR3 loop reads CAWRLWVSDEQFF. The CDR3 DNA follows: TGTGCCTGGAGATTATGGGTTAGTGATGAGCAGTTCTTC.

The V gene is TRBV28, the J gene TRBJ2-7, with TRBD1 matching 10 bases. V trimming: 1 base; J trimming: 5 bases; junction bases outside the gene matches: 5. The CDR3 is made up of 15 amino acids. Germline V gene sequence: CDR1 MDHEN, CDR2 SYDVKM. The CDR3 DNA reads as TGTGCCAGCAGTTTATCGGGACAGGGGCCTAACGAGCAGTACTTC. Amino acid sequence: CASSLSGQGPNEQYF.

A remark on this clone: This same CDR3 is encoded by further DNA sequences in the sample. The gene calls are TRBV19 and TRBJ1-5, with D unresolved. Germline CDR1 LNHDA, CDR2 SQIVND (reference sequence). The CDR3 is made up of 13 amino acids. Trimming pared 3 bases from V and 5 bases from J, leaving 8 bases between. CDR3 sequence (DNA): TGTGCCAGTAGTATTTTGGGTGATCAGCCCCAGCATTTT. This codes for CASSILGDQPQHF.

CDR3 loop: CASSLAGGFSNQPQHF. The CDR3 DNA follows: TGTGCCAGCAGCTTAGCAGGGGGATTTAGCAATCAGCCCCAGCATTTT. The chain is built from TRBV7-8 and TRBJ1-5; a possible D gene is TRBD1 (6 bases). The germline gives CDR1 SGHVS, CDR2 FQNEAQ. CDR3 length: 16 amino acids. Deletions cut 0 bases from V and 0 bases from J, with 9 bases between. The variable domain in full, with the rest retrieved from reference TRBV7-8 and TRBJ1-5, is GAGVSQSPRYKVAKRGQDVALRCDPISGHVSLFWYQQALGQGPEFLTYFQNEAQLDKSGLPSDRFFAERPEGSVSTLKIQRTQQEDSAVYLCASSLAGGFSNQPQHFGDGTRLSIL.

This chain connects TRBV18 to TRBJ1-6; a possible D gene is TRBD1 (5 bases). The CDR3 contains 13 residues. Germline loops: CDR1 KGHSH, CDR2 LQKENI. Trimming cost V 8 bases and J 7 bases, with 12 bases left between them. CDR3 nucleotide sequence: TGTGCCAGCACGACAGTTCGAAATTCACCCCTCCACTTT. This encodes CASTTVRNSPLHF. Supplemented by reference TRBV18 and TRBJ1-6, the full variable domain reads NAGVMQNPRHLVRRRGQEARLRCSPMKGHSHVYWYRQLPEEGLKFMVYLQKENIIDESGMPKERFSAEFPKEGPSILRIQQVVRGDSAAYFCASTTVRNSPLHFGNGTRLTVT.

The chain is built from TRBV7-9 and TRBJ2-1, with 9 nucleotides matching TRBD2. V shed 6 bases, J shed 9 bases, and the junction held 12 bases outside the gene matches. Germline V CDR1 and CDR2: SEHNR, FQNEAQ (reference sequence). The CDR3 has 15 residues. The CDR3 DNA reads TGTGCCAGCAGGTCACCAGCGGGGGGCCCGGGTGAGCAGTTCTTC. Amino acids: CASRSPAGGPGEQFF.

The genes are TRBV6-1 and TRBJ1-2; the D gene is possibly TRBD1 (5 bases). CDR1 is MNHNS and CDR2 is SASEGT in the germline V gene. V was shortened by 8 bases and J by 0 bases, with 13 bases between the two germline ends. This CDR3 has 14 amino acids. This chain's CDR3 is CASSREGSNYGYTF. Here the CDR3 DNA reads TGTGCCAGCTCCAGGGAAGGATCTAACTATGGCTACACCTTC.

This chain uses TRBV7-2 with TRBJ1-1; no firm D call. CDR3 length: 15 amino acids. Germline assignment: CDR1 SGHTA and CDR2 FQGNSA. Trimming stripped 2 bases from V and 2 bases from J, with 12 bases between. The CDR3 coding sequence is TGTGCCAGCAGCTTACTCCCCTCGGGAAACACTGAAGCTTTCTTT. This translates into CASSLLPSGNTEAFF.

The chain recombines TRBV28 with TRBJ2-7; 7 bases agree with TRBD1. This CDR3 comprises 15 residues. Unmatched junction bases numbered 13, after V lost 7 bases and J lost 4 bases. Germline values: CDR1 MDHEN, CDR2 SYDVKM. CDR3 nucleotide sequence: TGTGCCAGCATCCCACAGGGGAACCCTTCTTACGAGCAGTACTTC. Its translation: CASIPQGNPSYEQYF.

This clone occurred a few times. The chain employs TRBV28 and TRBJ1-5; D is undetermined. The CDR3 runs to 16 residues. V lost 2 bases, J lost 0 bases, and 11 bases lay in between. Germline CDR1 MDHEN, CDR2 SYDVKM. The CDR3 bases are TGTGCCAGCAGTTTAAAGATTGACGTTAGCAATCAGCCCCAGCATTTT. The encoded protein is CASSLKIDVSNQPQHF. Full variable domain (rest looked up from reference TRBV28 and TRBJ1-5): DVKVTQSSRYLVKRTGEKVFLECVQDMDHENMFWYRQDPGLGLRLIYFSYDVKMKEKGDIPEGYSVSREKKERFSLILESASTNQTSMYLCASSLKIDVSNQPQHFGDGTRLSIL.

This chain links TRBV6-5 with TRBJ1-5; TRBD1 aligns across 7 bases. Trimming at V came to 3 bases and at J to 5 bases, leaving 10 bases not matched to a gene. This CDR3 has 16 amino acids. The germline V gene has CDR1 MNHEY and CDR2 SVGAGI. CDR3 sequence reads: CASSYPRGPLDQPQHF. Written as DNA, the CDR3 is TGTGCCAGCAGTTATCCTAGGGGGCCCCTGGATCAGCCCCAGCATTTT.

The rearrangement joins TRBV5-4 to TRBJ1-2; TRBD1 matches 8 bases. Germline V gene lookup returns CDR1 SGHNT and CDR2 YYREEE (reference sequence). The CDR3 covers 18 residues. The J segment lost 4 bases and the V segment lost 4 bases, leaving 18 bases of the junction unmatched. For the CDR3, the DNA is TGTGCCAGCAGCACCCCGTTAGCCCGACAGGGGTTCGGCTATGGCTACACCTTC. It is translated as CASSTPLARQGFGYGYTF.

The chain uses TRBV6-5 and TRBJ2-3, with a possible D match to TRBD1 (6 bases). Germline CDR1 and CDR2: MNHEY and SVGAGI. There are 13 residues in the CDR3. V lost 6 bases and J lost 2, with 9 bases in between. The chain's CDR3 is CASRWTATDTQYF. Written as DNA, the CDR3 is TGTGCCAGCAGATGGACAGCCACAGATACGCAGTATTTT.

This rearrangement joins TRBV6-5 to TRBJ1-2, with D possibly being TRBD1 (5 bases). The CDR3 length is 12 residues. Germline V gene sequence: CDR1 MNHEY, CDR2 SVGAGI. V lost 8 bases and J 5 bases, leaving 12 bases between the germline ends. The CDR3 region is CASGRGDYGYTF. For the CDR3, the DNA is TGTGCCAGCGGGCGGGGGGATTATGGCTACACCTTC.

V usage is TRBV28 and J usage is TRBJ1-3; D gene unclear. Trimming took 5 bases from V and 0 from J, leaving 8 bases between them. CDR3 length: 14 amino acids. Germline values: CDR1 MDHEN, CDR2 SYDVKM. CDR3 sequence: CASSRQVSGNTIYF. CDR3 sequence (DNA): TGTGCCAGCAGTCGACAAGTCTCTGGAAACACCATATATTTT. The variable domain in full, with the rest retrieved from reference TRBV28 and TRBJ1-3, is DVKVTQSSRYLVKRTGEKVFLECVQDMDHENMFWYRQDPGLGLRLIYFSYDVKMKEKGDIPEGYSVSREKKERFSLILESASTNQTSMYLCASSRQVSGNTIYFGEGSWLTVV.

J is TRBJ1-1 and V is TRBV28, with a possible D match to TRBD1 (6 bases). Germline V gene lookup returns CDR1 MDHEN and CDR2 SYDVKM. V lost 5 bases to trimming and J lost 1 base, with 11 bases between them. CDR3 length equals 14 residues. The CDR3 region has the DNA TGTGCCAGCAGTCGCAGGGGCGCGAACACTGAAGCTTTCTTT. This encodes CASSRRGANTEAFF.

V gene TRBV19 combines with J gene TRBJ2-7, with 8 bases matching TRBD1. Trimming cost V 6 bases and J 3 bases; bases outside gene matches: 4. This CDR3 contains 13 residues. CDR1 is LNHDA and CDR2 is SQIVND in the germline V gene (reference sequence). The CDR3 nucleotides are TGTGCCAGTAGGGGGACAGGAGGCTACGAGCAGTACTTC. This gives the protein CASRGTGGYEQYF.

This chain uses TRBV2 with TRBJ1-1; D is uncertain. The CDR3 is 13 amino acids. Trimming took off 2 bases at V and 2 bases at J, with 6 bases between the two ends. CDR1 and CDR2 (germline): SNHLY, FYNNEI. In nucleotides, the CDR3 is TGTGCCAGCAGTGAACGGTTTAACACTGAAGCTTTCTTT. It is translated as CASSERFNTEAFF.

J is TRBJ1-2 and V is TRBV27; 8 bases map to TRBD1. The CDR3 is 15 residues long. Germline V gene data show CDR1 as MNHEY and CDR2 as SMNVEV (reference sequence). V gave up 5 bases and J gave up 4 bases; unmatched junction bases: 9. The CDR3 DNA reads as TGTGCCAGCAGTCTCCAGGGGGCTAGCTTCTATGGCTACACCTTC. This gives the protein CASSLQGASFYGYTF.

CDR3 sequence: CASSLGPGYTGELFF. In DNA, the CDR3 is TGCGCCAGCAGCTTGGGGCCAGGGTACACCGGGGAGCTGTTTTTT. The chain uses TRBV5-1 and TRBJ2-2; D perhaps matches TRBD1 (5 bases). Germline V gene data show CDR1 as SGHRS and CDR2 as YFSETQ. V lost 0 bases and J 3 bases, leaving 9 bases between the germline ends. This CDR3 is built from 15 residues.

The chain uses TRBV28 and TRBJ1-1, with D unclear. V was clipped by 5 bases and J by 9 bases, with 10 bases between them. The CDR3 has 11 amino acids. Germline V gene data show CDR1 as MDHEN and CDR2 as SYDVKM. CDR3 in amino acids: CASSLASKAFF. For the CDR3, the DNA is TGTGCCAGCAGTCTAGCATCTAAAGCTTTCTTT.

The CDR3 is CASRFTGPGENEQYF. For the CDR3, the DNA is TGCGCCAGCAGATTCACCGGGCCTGGGGAAAACGAGCAGTACTTC. The chain joins TRBV5-1 to TRBJ2-7; no reliable D call. The germline CDR1 and CDR2 sequences are SGHRS and YFSETQ. This CDR3 is built from 15 residues. Trimming cost V 5 bases and J 5 bases, with 20 bases left between them.

On this clone itself: Other DNA sequences in this specimen translate into the identical CDR3. The gene calls are TRBV7-8 and TRBJ1-5; D gene ambiguous. CDR3 length equals 12 residues. Germline lookup yields CDR1 SGHVS and CDR2 FQNEAQ. V dropped 1 base and J dropped 7 bases, with 5 bases sitting between them. The chain's CDR3 is CASSLEGQPQHF. The DNA of the CDR3 is TGTGCCAGCAGCTTAGAAGGGCAGCCCCAGCATTTT. Based on the CDR3 plus reference TRBV7-8 and TRBJ1-5, the full variable domain is GAGVSQSPRYKVAKRGQDVALRCDPISGHVSLFWYQQALGQGPEFLTYFQNEAQLDKSGLPSDRFFAERPEGSVSTLKIQRTQQEDSAVYLCASSLEGQPQHFGDGTRLSIL.

The chain uses TRBV5-1 and TRBJ1-2; perhaps TRBD1 as D (6 bases). CDR3 length: 16 amino acids. Per the germline V gene, CDR1 is SGHRS and CDR2 is YFSETQ. V lost 0 bases and J 7 bases, leaving 19 bases between the germline ends. CDR3 in amino acids: CASSLEGEKQGGGYTF. In DNA form, the CDR3 reads TGCGCCAGCAGCTTGGAGGGCGAGAAACAGGGTGGTGGCTACACCTTC.

J is TRBJ1-2 and V is TRBV7-2, with 7 bases that match TRBD1. V was clipped by 8 bases and J by 6 bases; unmatched bases: 9. The CDR3 is made up of 13 amino acids. Germline CDR1 is SGHTA and CDR2 is FQGNSA. The CDR3 is CASAPRQGDGYTF. The CDR3 nucleotides read TGTGCCAGCGCGCCTAGGCAGGGGGATGGCTACACCTTC. Based on the CDR3 plus reference TRBV7-2 and TRBJ1-2, the full variable domain is GAGVSQSPSNKVTEKGKDVELRCDPISGHTALYWYRQSLGQGLEFLIYFQGNSAPDKSGLPSDRFSAERTGGSVSTLTIQRTQQEDSAVYLCASAPRQGDGYTFGSGTRLTVV.

This chain links TRBV5-6 with TRBJ1-2; D not resolved. The CDR3 is made up of 12 amino acids. Germline V gene lookup returns CDR1 SGHDT and CDR2 YYEEEE. The ends were cut back, 4 bases at V and 8 bases at J, with 12 bases in the middle. Written as DNA, the CDR3 is TGTGCCAGCAGCAAAGTTTCGGGGGGCTACACCTTC. Translation: CASSKVSGGYTF.

The rearrangement joins TRBV11-3 to TRBJ2-2, with a possible D match to TRBD1 (8 bases). V lost 5 bases to trimming and J lost 3 bases, with 19 bases between them. Germline-derived CDR1 and CDR2 are SGHNT and YENEEA. The CDR3 length is 17 residues. CDR3 residues: CASSLIQGGTDTGELFF. For the CDR3, the DNA is TGTGCCAGCAGCCTAATACAGGGGGGGACGGACACCGGGGAGCTGTTTTTT.